Following are 22 T cell receptor beta chains from one sample sequenced in a study of beta chain features in type 1 diabetes. The study's findings and limits: Moderate but significant shortening of TCRB CDR3s was recorded in all four CD4+ subsets from Type 1 diabetes patients.

The authors reverse transcribed all of the isolated RNA, so sequencing captured expressed TCRB transcripts. Assay: immunoSEQ multiplex PCR; the TCRdb copy retains only in-frame clones and omits some. The top ten clones hold approximately 0.022% of a sample with some 700,000 clones, about an eighth of them seen once. For these TCRs, the target antigens are not known. The sample comprised naive CD4+ T cells from blood. These receptors came from a man aged 18 to 35 with type 1 diabetes.

This clone has a handful of counts. The gene calls are TRBV7-9 and TRBJ1-4, with 9 nucleotides matching TRBD1. J lost 7 bases, V lost 5 bases, and 11 bases had no gene match. CDR1 and CDR2 (germline): SEHNR, FQNEAQ (reference sequence). The CDR3 is made up of 16 amino acids. The DNA of the CDR3 is TGTGCCAGCAGCGGAGGCCCGGGACAGGGAGGTGAAAAACTGTTTTTT. It codes for CASSGGPGQGGEKLFF.

The chain couples TRBV5-6 to TRBJ2-7; D gene ambiguous. Germline values: CDR1 SGHDT, CDR2 YYEEEE. This CDR3 has 14 amino acids. The ends were cut back, 3 bases at V and 0 bases at J, with 10 bases in the middle. DNA of the CDR3: TGTGCCAGCAGCTACCAGACGTCCTCCTACGAGCAGTACTTC. It specifies CASSYQTSSYEQYF. Full variable domain (outside the CDR3, taken from reference TRBV5-6 and TRBJ2-7): DAGVTQSPTHLIKTRGQQVTLRCSPKSGHDTVSWYQQALGQGPQFIFQYYEEEERQRGNFPDRFSGHQFPNYSSELNVNALLLGDSALYLCASSYQTSSYEQYFGPGTRLTVT.

This clone was observed a handful of times. The chain links TRBV29-1 to TRBJ1-1, with 8 bases lining up with TRBD1. Germline V gene data show CDR1 as SQVTM and CDR2 as ANQGSEA. The CDR3 covers 14 residues. Trimming at V came to 4 bases and at J to 0 bases, leaving 4 bases not matched to a gene. CDR3 sequence reads: CSVVQGAVNTEAFF. DNA of the CDR3: TGCAGCGTTGTTCAGGGGGCGGTGAACACTGAAGCTTTCTTT.

The rearrangement joins TRBV5-1 to TRBJ2-5; the D is unclear. Trimming took off 3 bases at V and 1 base at J, with 7 bases between the two ends. Germline loops: CDR1 SGHRS, CDR2 YFSETQ. This CDR3 region has 13 residues. CDR3 sequence reads: CASSWAVQETQYF. The CDR3 DNA reads as TGCGCCAGCAGCTGGGCGGTCCAAGAGACCCAGTACTTC.

This clone was detected only once. This sequence joins TRBV2 and TRBJ1-2; D is perhaps TRBD1 (5 bases). CDR1 SNHLY and CDR2 FYNNEI come from the germline V gene. V dropped 3 bases and J dropped 7 bases, with 15 bases sitting between them. The CDR3 length is 14 residues. CDR3 bases: TGTGCCAGCAGTGAGACAGCATTGCCGGGTGGCTACACCTTC. The encoded protein is CASSETALPGGYTF.

This clone turned up a few times. J is TRBJ2-3 and V is TRBV6-5, with 11 bases fitting TRBD1. Germline V gene sequence: CDR1 MNHEY, CDR2 SVGAGI. The CDR3 has 13 residues. J gave up 14 bases and V 0 bases, and 4 bases lay outside the gene matches. The CDR3 here is CASSYSADRGLYF. CDR3 bases: TGTGCCAGCAGTTACTCTGCGGACAGGGGGCTGTATTTT.

This clone was picked up a small number of times. This sequence joins TRBV6-1 and TRBJ2-1; 11 nucleotides line up with TRBD2. The CDR3 runs to 14 residues. Germline V gene lookup returns CDR1 MNHNS and CDR2 SASEGT. The V segment lost 6 bases and the J segment 10 bases; nucleotides outside the gene matches: 8. The CDR3 reads CASSPGLAVREQFF. CDR3 coding DNA: TGTGCCAGCAGCCCGGGACTAGCGGTCCGGGAGCAGTTCTTC.

Only a few counts were recorded for this clone. This rearrangement joins TRBV15 to TRBJ2-1; D may be TRBD2 (6 bases). CDR1 is LNHNV, CDR2 YYDKDF, per germline (reference sequence). Deletions cut 8 bases from V and 4 bases from J, with 12 bases between. This CDR3 comprises 13 residues. CDR3 in amino acids: CATSGTLYNEQFF. The CDR3 DNA reads as TGTGCCACCTCCGGGACTTTATACAATGAGCAGTTCTTC.

The rearrangement links TRBV5-1 to TRBJ2-5, with D perhaps matching TRBD1 (5 bases). Trimming removed 0 bases at V and 3 bases at J, with 9 bases between. The length of the CDR3 is 14 residues. CDR1 and CDR2 from the germline V gene are SGHRS and YFSETQ. CDR3 region: CASSLAATEETQYF. CDR3 bases: TGCGCCAGCAGCTTGGCGGCGACAGAAGAGACCCAGTACTTC.

In this sample, this clone turned up once. This chain joins TRBV5-1 and TRBJ2-7; D gene ambiguous. The CDR3 loop spans 16 amino acids. Trimming pared 4 bases from V and 0 bases from J, leaving 17 bases between. Germline V gives CDR1 SGHRS, CDR2 YFSETQ. For the CDR3, the DNA is TGCGCCAGCAGCCGTTCCGAGGCTAGGAGCTCCTACGAGCAGTACTTC. Its protein is CASSRSEARSSYEQYF.

This clone has only a few counts. The rearrangement uses TRBV19 and TRBJ2-1; D gene ambiguous. The CDR3 runs to 12 residues. Trimming left V 8 bases short and J 6 bases short, with 11 bases between. Germline V gene sequence: CDR1 LNHDA, CDR2 SQIVND (reference sequence). Written as DNA, the CDR3 is TGTGCCAGTGCGACCTTCGGCAATGAGCAGTTCTTC. Translated, it gives CASATFGNEQFF.

This clone was counted between two and nine times. Additional DNA sequences in this sample encode the identical CDR3. V and J are TRBV6-5 and TRBJ2-5; 10 bases are shared with TRBD2. Germline CDR1 and CDR2: MNHEY and SVGAGI. This CDR3 has 15 residues. The V and J ends lost 4 bases and 5 bases, in that order; junction bases with no gene match: 7. This chain's CDR3 is CASSSQRGGQETQYF. The CDR3 DNA reads TGTGCCAGCAGTTCCCAGCGGGGGGGCCAGGAGACCCAGTACTTC.

The rearrangement links TRBV2 to TRBJ1-2, with 7 bases fitting TRBD1. Looked up from germline, CDR1 is SNHLY and CDR2 is FYNNEI. The CDR3 runs 15 residues. Trimming cost V 7 bases and J 2 bases; bases outside gene matches: 10. The CDR3 loop is CASNPLAGGNYGYTF. As DNA, the CDR3 is TGTGCCAGCAACCCTCTGGCAGGGGGGAACTATGGCTACACCTTC.

There are a few counts of this clone. The J gene is TRBJ1-3, the V gene TRBV9, with D unclear. Germline V gene sequence: CDR1 SGDLS, CDR2 YYNGEE. The CDR3 contains 13 residues. V lost 6 bases and J lost 0, with 7 bases in between. The DNA of the CDR3 is TGTGCCAGCACCAGTAGCTCTGGAAACACCATATATTTT. Its translation is CASTSSSGNTIYF.

The chain couples TRBV29-1 to TRBJ2-7, with no clear D. Germline loops: CDR1 SQVTM, CDR2 ANQGSEA. The ends were cut back, 6 bases at V and 6 bases at J, with 24 bases in the middle. This CDR3 is 15 amino acids long. Here the CDR3 DNA reads TGCAGCGTGAAAGGGCAGCCCCCTCGGAGTCTCGAGCAGTACTTC. This gives the protein CSVKGQPPRSLEQYF.

This clone has a handful of counts. The J gene is TRBJ1-5, the V gene TRBV4-2; no clear D gene. The length of the CDR3 is 14 residues. Deletions cut 1 base from V and 0 bases from J, with 4 bases between. Looked up from germline, CDR1 is LGHNA and CDR2 is YNFKEQ. The CDR3 loop is CASSQGHSNQPQHF. The CDR3 nucleotides read TGTGCCAGCAGCCAAGGGCATAGCAATCAGCCCCAGCATTTT.

The chain employs TRBV28 and TRBJ1-4; 10 nucleotides align to TRBD1. The ends lost 2 bases at V and 10 bases at J; junction bases unmatched: 7. This CDR3 is built from 15 residues. Germline V gene lookup returns CDR1 MDHEN and CDR2 SYDVKM. DNA of the CDR3: TGTGCCAGCAGTTTACCGTCGGGACAGGGGTCAAAACTGTTTTTT. This gives the protein CASSLPSGQGSKLFF.

The chain recombines TRBV4-2 with TRBJ1-4; D remains ambiguous. The V end was cut by 7 bases, the J end by 5 bases, with 17 bases between. The CDR3 runs 15 residues. Germline CDR1 reads LGHNA; CDR2 reads YNFKEQ. In DNA form, the CDR3 reads TGTGCCAGCACCCGAGGTGAGGGTTCCAATGAAAAACTGTTTTTT. Translation gives CASTRGEGSNEKLFF.

This clone was counted a few times. This sequence joins TRBV9 and TRBJ1-4; D call uncertain. V was trimmed by 3 bases and J by 7 bases, leaving 13 bases between them. Germline CDR1 is SGDLS and CDR2 is YYNGEE. The CDR3 sequence is 14 residues long. DNA for the CDR3: TGTGCCAGCAGCGAAGCCCCTTGGAGTGAAAAACTGTTTTTT. Its translation: CASSEAPWSEKLFF.

This clone was observed a few times. V usage is TRBV7-9 and J usage is TRBJ2-7; D uncertain. Trimming stripped 0 bases from V and 3 bases from J, with 9 bases between. This CDR3 has 14 amino acids. In germline, CDR1 is SEHNR, CDR2 FQNEAQ (reference sequence). The CDR3 coding sequence is TGTGCCAGCAGCTTAGCAGTGGCAGACTACGAGCAGTACTTC. Translation: CASSLAVADYEQYF.

The chain combines TRBV30 with TRBJ2-3, with 9 bases matching TRBD1. The CDR3 is 15 amino acids. With V trimmed by 7 bases and J by 2 bases, 10 bases remained unmatched. The germline gives CDR1 GTSNPN, CDR2 SVGIG (reference sequence). CDR3 sequence reads: CASKRGTGNTDTQYF. The DNA for the CDR3 is TGTGCCTCCAAGCGAGGGACAGGGAACACAGATACGCAGTATTTT.

This clone was seen a few times. The V and J genes are TRBV27 and TRBJ2-7, with D maybe TRBD1 (6 bases). The CDR3 has 14 residues. The germline V and J ends were trimmed by 0 bases and 2 bases, with 8 bases remaining between them. The V gene's germline CDR1 is MNHEY and CDR2 SMNVEV (reference sequence). CDR3 sequence (DNA): TGTGCCAGCAGTTTATCGGACAGTACCTACGAGCAGTACTTC. It translates to CASSLSDSTYEQYF.